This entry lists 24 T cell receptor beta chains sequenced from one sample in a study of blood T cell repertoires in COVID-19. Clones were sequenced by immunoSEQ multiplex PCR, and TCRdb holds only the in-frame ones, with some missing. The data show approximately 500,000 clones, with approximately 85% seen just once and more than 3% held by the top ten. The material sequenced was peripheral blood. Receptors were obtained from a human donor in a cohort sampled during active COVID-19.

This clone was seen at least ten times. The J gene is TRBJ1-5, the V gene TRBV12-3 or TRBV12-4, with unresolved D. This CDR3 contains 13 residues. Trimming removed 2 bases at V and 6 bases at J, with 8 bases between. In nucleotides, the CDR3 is TGTGCCAGCAGTTTAACAGAAGGTCAGCCCCAGCATTTT. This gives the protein CASSLTEGQPQHF.

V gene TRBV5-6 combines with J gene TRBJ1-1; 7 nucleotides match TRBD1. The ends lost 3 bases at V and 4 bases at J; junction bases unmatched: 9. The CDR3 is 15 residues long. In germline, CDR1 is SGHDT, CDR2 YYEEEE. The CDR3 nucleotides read TGTGCCAGCAGCTACGAGACAGGGCTAGCCACTGAAGCTTTCTTT. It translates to CASSYETGLATEAFF.

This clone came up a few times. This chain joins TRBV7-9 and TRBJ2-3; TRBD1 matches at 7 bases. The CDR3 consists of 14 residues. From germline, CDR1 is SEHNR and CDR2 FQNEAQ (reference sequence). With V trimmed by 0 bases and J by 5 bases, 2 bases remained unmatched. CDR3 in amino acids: CASSLATGQDTQYF. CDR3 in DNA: TGTGCCAGCAGCTTAGCGACAGGGCAAGATACGCAGTATTTT.

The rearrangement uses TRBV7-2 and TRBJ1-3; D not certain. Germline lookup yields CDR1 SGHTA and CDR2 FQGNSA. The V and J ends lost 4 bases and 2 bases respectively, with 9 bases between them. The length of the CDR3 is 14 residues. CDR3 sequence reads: CASSSGATGNTIYF. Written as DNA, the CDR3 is TGTGCCAGCAGCTCAGGTGCTACTGGAAACACCATATATTTT.

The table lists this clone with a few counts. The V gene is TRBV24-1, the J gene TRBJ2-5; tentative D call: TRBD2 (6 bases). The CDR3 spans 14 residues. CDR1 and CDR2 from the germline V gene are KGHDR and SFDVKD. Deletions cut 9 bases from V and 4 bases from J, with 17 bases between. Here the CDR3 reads CATSQTGDAETQYF. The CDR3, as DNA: TGTGCCACCTCCCAAACGGGGGATGCAGAGACCCAGTACTTC.

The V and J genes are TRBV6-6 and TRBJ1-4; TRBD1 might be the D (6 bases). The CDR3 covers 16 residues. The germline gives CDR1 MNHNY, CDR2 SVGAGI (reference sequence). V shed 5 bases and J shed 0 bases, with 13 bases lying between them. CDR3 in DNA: TGTGCCAGCAGTCTCCGGACAGCCTCAACTAATGAAAAACTGTTTTTT. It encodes CASSLRTASTNEKLFF.

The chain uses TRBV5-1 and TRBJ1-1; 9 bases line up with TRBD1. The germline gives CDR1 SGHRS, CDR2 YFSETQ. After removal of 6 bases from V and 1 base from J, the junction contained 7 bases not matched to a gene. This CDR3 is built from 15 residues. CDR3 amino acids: CASTRPGQGNTEAFF. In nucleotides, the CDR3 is TGCGCCAGCACTCGTCCGGGACAGGGGAACACTGAAGCTTTCTTT.

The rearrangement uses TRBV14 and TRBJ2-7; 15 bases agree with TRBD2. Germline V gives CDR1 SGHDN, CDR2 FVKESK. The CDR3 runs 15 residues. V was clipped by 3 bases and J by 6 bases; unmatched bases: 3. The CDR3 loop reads CASSHLGLAGGEQYF. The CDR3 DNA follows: TGTGCCAGCAGCCACCTGGGACTAGCGGGAGGCGAGCAGTACTTC.

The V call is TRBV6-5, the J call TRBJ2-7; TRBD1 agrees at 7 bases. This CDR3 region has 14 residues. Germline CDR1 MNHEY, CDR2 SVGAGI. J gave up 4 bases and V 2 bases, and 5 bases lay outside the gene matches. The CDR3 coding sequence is TGTGCCAGCAGTTACGAGGGGGCTGAATACGAGCAGTACTTC. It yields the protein CASSYEGAEYEQYF.

The CDR3 sequence is CASYSGGATGELFF. CDR3 DNA: TGCGCCAGCTATTCCGGAGGGGCTACCGGGGAGCTGTTTTTT. V usage is TRBV5-1 and J usage is TRBJ2-2; the D gene is possibly TRBD2 (6 bases). The CDR3 runs to 14 residues. Trimming stripped 7 bases from V and 5 bases from J, with 15 bases between. The V gene's germline CDR1 is SGHRS and CDR2 YFSETQ.

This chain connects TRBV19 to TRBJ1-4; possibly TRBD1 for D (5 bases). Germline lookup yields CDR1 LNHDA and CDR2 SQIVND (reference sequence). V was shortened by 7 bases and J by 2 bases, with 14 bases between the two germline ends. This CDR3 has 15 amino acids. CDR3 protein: CASIPAGGTNEKLFF. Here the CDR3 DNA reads TGTGCCAGTATCCCCGCCGGGGGGACTAATGAAAAACTGTTTTTT.

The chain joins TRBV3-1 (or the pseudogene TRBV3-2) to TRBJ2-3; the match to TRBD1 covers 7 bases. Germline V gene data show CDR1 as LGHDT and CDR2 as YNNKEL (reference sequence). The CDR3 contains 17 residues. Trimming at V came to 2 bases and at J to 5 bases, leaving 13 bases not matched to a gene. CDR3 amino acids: CASSQLVRTSGGDTQYF. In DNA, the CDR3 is TGTGCCAGCAGCCAACTCGTGAGGACATCAGGGGGAGATACGCAGTATTTT.

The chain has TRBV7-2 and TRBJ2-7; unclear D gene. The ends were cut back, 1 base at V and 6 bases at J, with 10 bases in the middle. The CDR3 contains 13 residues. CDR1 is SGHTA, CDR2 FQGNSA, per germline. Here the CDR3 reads CASSLERRREQYF. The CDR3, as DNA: TGTGCCAGCAGCTTAGAGAGGCGGCGCGAGCAGTACTTC. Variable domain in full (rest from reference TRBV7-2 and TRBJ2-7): GAGVSQSPSNKVTEKGKDVELRCDPISGHTALYWYRQSLGQGLEFLIYFQGNSAPDKSGLPSDRFSAERTGGSVSTLTIQRTQQEDSAVYLCASSLERRREQYFGPGTRLTVT.

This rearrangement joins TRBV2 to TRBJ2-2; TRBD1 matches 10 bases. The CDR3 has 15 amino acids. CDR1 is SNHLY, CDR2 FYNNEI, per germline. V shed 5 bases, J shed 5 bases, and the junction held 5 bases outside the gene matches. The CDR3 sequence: CASSRQGAGTGELFF. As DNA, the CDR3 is TGTGCCAGCAGTAGACAGGGGGCGGGTACCGGGGAGCTGTTTTTT. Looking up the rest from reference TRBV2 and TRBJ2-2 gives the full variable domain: EPEVTQTPSHQVTQMGQEVILRCVPISNHLYFYWYRQILGQKVEFLVSFYNNEISEKSEIFDDQFSVERPDGSNFTLKIRSTKLEDSAMYFCASSRQGAGTGELFFGEGSRLTVL.

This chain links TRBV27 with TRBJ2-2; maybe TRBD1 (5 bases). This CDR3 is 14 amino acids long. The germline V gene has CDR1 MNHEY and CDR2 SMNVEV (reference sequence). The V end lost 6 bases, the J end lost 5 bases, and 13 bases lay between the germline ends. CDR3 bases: TGTGCCAGCAGCCCAGGGTACGGAACCGGGGAGCTGTTTTTT. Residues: CASSPGYGTGELFF.

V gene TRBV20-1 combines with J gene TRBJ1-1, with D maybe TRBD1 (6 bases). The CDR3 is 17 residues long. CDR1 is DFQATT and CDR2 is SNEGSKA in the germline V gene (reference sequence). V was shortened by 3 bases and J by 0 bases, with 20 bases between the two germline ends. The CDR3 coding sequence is TGCAGTGCTAGTTCAGGATACAGGGCAATTTTGAACACTGAAGCTTTCTTT. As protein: CSASSGYRAILNTEAFF.

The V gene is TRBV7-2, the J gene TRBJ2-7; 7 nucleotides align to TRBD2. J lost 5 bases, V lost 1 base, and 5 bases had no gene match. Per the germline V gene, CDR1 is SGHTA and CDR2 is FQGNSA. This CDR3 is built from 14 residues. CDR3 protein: CASSLVSAGDEQYF. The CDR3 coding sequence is TGTGCCAGCAGCTTAGTATCGGCGGGAGACGAGCAGTACTTC.

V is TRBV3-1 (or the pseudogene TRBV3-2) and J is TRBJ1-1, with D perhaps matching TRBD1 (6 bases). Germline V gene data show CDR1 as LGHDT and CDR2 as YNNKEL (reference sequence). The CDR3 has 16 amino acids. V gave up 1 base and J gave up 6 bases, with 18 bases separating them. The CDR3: CASSQAYPRGKSEAFF. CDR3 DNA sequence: TGTGCCAGCAGCCAAGCTTATCCCAGGGGAAAATCTGAAGCTTTCTTT.

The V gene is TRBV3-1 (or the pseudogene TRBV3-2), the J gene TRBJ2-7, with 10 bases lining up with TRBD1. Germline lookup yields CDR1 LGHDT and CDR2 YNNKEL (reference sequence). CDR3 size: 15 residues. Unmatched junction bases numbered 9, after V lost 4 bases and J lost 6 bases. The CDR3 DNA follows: TGTGCCAGCAGCCGCGTAGGGACAGGGGTTTTCGAGCAGTACTTC. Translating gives CASSRVGTGVFEQYF.

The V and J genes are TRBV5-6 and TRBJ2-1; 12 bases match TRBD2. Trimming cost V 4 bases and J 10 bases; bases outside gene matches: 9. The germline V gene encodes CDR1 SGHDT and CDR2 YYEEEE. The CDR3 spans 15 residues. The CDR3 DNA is TGTGCCAGCAGCACAGAACTAGCGGGAGGTAGAGAGCAGTTCTTC. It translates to CASSTELAGGREQFF.

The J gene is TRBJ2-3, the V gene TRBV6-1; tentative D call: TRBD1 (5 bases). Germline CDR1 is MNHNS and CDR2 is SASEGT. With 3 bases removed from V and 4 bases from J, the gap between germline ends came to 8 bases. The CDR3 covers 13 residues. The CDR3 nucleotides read TGTGCCAGCAGTGACAGGGTGTCAGATACGCAGTATTTT. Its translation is CASSDRVSDTQYF.

DNA for the CDR3: TGTGCCAGCAGTTTACCCGGGACAAGTGGCACTGAAGCTTTCTTT. Its translation is CASSLPGTSGTEAFF. The J gene is TRBJ1-1, the V gene TRBV28; a possible D gene is TRBD1 (6 bases). V lost 2 bases and J 4 bases, leaving 14 bases between the germline ends. The CDR3 length is 15 residues. In germline, CDR1 is MDHEN, CDR2 SYDVKM.

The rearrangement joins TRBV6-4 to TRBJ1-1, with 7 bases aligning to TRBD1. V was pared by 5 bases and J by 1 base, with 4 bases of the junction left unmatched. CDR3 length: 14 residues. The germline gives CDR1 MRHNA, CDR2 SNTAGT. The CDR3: CASSLDRSNTEAFF. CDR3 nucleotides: TGTGCCAGCAGTCTGGACAGGTCGAACACTGAAGCTTTCTTT.

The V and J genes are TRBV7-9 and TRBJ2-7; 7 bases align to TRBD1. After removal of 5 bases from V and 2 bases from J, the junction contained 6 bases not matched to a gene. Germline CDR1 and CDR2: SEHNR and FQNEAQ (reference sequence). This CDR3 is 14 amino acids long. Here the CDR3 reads CASSITGEPYEQYF. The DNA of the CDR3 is TGTGCCAGCAGCATAACAGGGGAGCCCTACGAGCAGTACTTC.